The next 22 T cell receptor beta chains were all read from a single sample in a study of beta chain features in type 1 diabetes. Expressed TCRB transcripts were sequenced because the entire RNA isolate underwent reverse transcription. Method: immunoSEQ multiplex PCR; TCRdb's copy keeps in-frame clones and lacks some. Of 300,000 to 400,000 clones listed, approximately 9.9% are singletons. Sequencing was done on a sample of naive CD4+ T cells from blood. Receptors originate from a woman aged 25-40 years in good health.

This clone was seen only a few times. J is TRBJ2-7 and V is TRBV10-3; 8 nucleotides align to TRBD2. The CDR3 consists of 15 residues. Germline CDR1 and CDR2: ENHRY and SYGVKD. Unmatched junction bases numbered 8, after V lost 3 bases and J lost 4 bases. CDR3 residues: CAISDRASGHYEQYF. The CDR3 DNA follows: TGTGCCATCAGTGATAGGGCTAGCGGGCATTACGAGCAGTACTTC.

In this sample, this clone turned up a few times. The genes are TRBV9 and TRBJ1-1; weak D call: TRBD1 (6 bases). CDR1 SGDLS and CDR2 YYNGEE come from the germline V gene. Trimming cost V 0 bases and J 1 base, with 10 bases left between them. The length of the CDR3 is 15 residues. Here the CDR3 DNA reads TGTGCCAGCAGCGTAGACCCGACAGGGAACACTGAAGCTTTCTTT. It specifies CASSVDPTGNTEAFF. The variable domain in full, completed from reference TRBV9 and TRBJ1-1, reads DSGVTQTPKHLITATGQRVTLRCSPRSGDLSVYWYQQSLDQGLQFLIQYYNGEERAKGNILERFSAQQFPDLHSELNLSSLELGDSALYFCASSVDPTGNTEAFFGQGTRLTVV.

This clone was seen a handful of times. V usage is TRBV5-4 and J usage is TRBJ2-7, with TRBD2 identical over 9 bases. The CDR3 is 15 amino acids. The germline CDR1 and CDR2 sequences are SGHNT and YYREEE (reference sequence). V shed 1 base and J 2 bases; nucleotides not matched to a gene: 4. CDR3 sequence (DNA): TGTGCCAGCAGCTTGATGGCTAGCGGGGCCTACGAGCAGTACTTC. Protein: CASSLMASGAYEQYF.

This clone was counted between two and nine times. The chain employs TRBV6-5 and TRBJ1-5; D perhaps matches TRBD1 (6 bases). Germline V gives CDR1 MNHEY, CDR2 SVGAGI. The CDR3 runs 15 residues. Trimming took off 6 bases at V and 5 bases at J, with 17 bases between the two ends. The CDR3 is CASSRQAGADQPQHF. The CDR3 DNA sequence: TGTGCCAGCAGCCGACAGGCGGGTGCGGATCAGCCCCAGCATTTT.

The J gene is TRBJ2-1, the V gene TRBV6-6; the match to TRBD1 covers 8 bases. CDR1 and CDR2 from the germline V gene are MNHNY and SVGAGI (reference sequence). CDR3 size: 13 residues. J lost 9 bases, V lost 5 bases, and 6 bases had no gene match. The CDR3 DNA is TGTGCCAGCAGTGACGGACAGGGCAGTGAGCAGTTCTTC. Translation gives CASSDGQGSEQFF.

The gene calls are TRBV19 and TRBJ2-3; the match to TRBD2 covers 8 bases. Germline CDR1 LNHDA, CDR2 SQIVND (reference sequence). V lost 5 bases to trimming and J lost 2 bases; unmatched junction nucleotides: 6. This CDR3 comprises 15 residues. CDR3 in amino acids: CASSSGLADTDTQYF. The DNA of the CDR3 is TGTGCCAGTAGTTCCGGACTAGCAGACACAGATACGCAGTATTTT.

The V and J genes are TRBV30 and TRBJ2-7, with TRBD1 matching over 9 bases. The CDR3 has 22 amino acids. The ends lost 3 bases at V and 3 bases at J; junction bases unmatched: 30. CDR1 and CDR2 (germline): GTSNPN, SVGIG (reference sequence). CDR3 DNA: TGTGCCTGGAGGGGACAGGGAGCCCAGGGTAACCCAGGGAGTCTAAACTACTACGAGCAGTACTTC. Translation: CAWRGQGAQGNPGSLNYYEQYF.

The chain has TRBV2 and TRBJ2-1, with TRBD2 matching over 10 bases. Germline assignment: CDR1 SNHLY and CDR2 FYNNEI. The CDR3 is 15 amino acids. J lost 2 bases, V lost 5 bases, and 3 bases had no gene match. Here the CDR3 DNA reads TGTGCCAGCAGTTCTACTAGCGGGGCCTACAATGAGCAGTTCTTC. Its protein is CASSSTSGAYNEQFF.

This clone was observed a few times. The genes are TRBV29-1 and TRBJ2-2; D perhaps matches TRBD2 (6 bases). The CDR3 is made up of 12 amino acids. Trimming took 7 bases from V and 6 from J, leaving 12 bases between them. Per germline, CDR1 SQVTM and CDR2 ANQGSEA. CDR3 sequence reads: CSGSAGSGELFF. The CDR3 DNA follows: TGCAGCGGCTCTGCGGGGTCCGGGGAGCTGTTTTTT.

The CDR3 reads CASRGLAANSYEQYF. The CDR3 region has the DNA TGTGCCAGCAGAGGACTAGCGGCCAACTCCTACGAGCAGTACTTC. The V gene is TRBV28, the J gene TRBJ2-7; TRBD2 agrees at 10 bases. Germline V gene lookup returns CDR1 MDHEN and CDR2 SYDVKM. The CDR3 spans 15 residues. The V and J ends lost 6 bases and 0 bases, in that order; junction bases with no gene match: 5.

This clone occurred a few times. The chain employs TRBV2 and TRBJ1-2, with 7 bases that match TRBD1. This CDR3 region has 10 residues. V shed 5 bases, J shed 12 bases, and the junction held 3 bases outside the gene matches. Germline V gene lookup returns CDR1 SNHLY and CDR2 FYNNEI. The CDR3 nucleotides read TGTGCCAGCAGTCCAGGGGGTCACACCTTC. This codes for CASSPGGHTF.

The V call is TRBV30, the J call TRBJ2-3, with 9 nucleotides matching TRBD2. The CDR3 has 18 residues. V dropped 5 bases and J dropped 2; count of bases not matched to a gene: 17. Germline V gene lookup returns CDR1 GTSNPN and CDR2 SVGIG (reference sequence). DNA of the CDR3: TGTGCCTGGGTGACAGTAGCGGGAGTAAACGGGGCCACAGATACGCAGTATTTT. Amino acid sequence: CAWVTVAGVNGATDTQYF.

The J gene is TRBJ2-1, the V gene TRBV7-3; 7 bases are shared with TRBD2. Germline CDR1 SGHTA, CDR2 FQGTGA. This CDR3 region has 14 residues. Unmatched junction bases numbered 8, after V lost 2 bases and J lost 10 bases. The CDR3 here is CASSLSPLGGEQFF. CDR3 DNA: TGTGCCAGCAGCTTATCCCCCTTGGGAGGGGAGCAGTTCTTC.

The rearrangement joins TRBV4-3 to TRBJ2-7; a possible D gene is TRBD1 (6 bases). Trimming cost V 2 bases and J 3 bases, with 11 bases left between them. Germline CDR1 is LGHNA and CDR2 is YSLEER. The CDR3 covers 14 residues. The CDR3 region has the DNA TGCGCCAGCAGCCAACACCCGGACAGCTACGAGCAGTACTTC. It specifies CASSQHPDSYEQYF.

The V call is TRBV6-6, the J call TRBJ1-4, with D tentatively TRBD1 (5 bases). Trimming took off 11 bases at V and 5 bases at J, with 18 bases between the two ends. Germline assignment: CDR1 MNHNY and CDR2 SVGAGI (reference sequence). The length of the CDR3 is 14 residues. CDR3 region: CAVYPGEGNEKLFF. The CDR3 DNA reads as TGTGCCGTTTACCCCGGGGAGGGGAATGAAAAACTGTTTTTT.

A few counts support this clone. CDR3 in amino acids: CASSLDRADTQYF. The DNA for the CDR3 is TGTGCCAGCAGCTTAGACAGGGCAGATACGCAGTATTTT. J is TRBJ2-3 and V is TRBV7-2; TRBD1 might be the D (6 bases). The V and J ends lost 1 base and 4 bases respectively, with 6 bases between them. Germline CDR1 reads SGHTA; CDR2 reads FQGNSA. The CDR3 covers 13 residues.

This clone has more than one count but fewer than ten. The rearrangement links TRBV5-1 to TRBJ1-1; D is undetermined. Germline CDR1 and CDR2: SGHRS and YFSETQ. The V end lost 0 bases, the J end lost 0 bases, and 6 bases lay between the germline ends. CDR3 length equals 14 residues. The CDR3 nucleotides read TGCGCCAGCAGCTTGGTGAGGGTGAACACTGAAGCTTTCTTT. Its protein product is CASSLVRVNTEAFF.

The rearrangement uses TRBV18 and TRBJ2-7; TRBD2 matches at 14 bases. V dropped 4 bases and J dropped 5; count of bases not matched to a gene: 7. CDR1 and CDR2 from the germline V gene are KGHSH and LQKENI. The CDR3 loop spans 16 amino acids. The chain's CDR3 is CASSRGTSGRSHEQYF. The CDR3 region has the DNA TGTGCCAGCTCACGGGGGACTAGCGGGAGATCCCACGAGCAGTACTTC.

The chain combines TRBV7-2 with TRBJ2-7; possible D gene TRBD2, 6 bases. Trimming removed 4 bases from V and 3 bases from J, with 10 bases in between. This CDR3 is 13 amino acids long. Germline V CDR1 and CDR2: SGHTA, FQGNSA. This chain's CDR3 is CASSSWTNYEQYF. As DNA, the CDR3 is TGTGCCAGCAGCTCGTGGACTAACTACGAGCAGTACTTC.

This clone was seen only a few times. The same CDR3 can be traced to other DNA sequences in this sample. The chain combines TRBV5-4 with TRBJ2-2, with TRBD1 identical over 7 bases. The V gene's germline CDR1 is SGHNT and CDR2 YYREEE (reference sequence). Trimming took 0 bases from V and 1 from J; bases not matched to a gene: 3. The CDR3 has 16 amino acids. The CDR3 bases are TGTGCCAGCAGCTTGGGGGACAGAGTGAACACCGGGGAGCTGTTTTTT. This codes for CASSLGDRVNTGELFF.

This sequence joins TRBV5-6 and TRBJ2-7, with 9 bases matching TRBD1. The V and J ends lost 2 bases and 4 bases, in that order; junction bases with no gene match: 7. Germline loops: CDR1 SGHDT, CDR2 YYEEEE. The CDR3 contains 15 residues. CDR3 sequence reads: CASSFISGTGYEQYF. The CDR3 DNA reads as TGTGCCAGCAGCTTTATTTCCGGGACAGGGTACGAGCAGTACTTC.

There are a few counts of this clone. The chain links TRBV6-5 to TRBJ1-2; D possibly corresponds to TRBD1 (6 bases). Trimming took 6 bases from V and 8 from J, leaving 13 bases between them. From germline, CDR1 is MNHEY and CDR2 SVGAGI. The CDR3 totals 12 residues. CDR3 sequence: CASRPQGDGYTF. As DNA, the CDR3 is TGTGCCAGCAGACCACAGGGAGACGGCTACACCTTC.